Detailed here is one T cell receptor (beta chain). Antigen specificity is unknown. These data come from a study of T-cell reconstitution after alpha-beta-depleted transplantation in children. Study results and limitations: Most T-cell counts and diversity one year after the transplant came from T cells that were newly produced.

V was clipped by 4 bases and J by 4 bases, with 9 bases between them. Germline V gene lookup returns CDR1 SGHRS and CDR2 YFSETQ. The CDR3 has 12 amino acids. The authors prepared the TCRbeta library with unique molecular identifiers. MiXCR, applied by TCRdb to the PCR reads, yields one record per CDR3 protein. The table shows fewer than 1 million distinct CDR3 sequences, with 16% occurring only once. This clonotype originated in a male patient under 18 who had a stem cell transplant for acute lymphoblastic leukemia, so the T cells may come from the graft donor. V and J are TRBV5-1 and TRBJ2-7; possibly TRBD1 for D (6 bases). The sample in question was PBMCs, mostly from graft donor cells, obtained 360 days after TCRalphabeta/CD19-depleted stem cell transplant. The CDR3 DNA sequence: TGCGCCAGCAGCAACGGACAGTACGAGCAGTACTTC. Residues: CASSNGQYEQYF.